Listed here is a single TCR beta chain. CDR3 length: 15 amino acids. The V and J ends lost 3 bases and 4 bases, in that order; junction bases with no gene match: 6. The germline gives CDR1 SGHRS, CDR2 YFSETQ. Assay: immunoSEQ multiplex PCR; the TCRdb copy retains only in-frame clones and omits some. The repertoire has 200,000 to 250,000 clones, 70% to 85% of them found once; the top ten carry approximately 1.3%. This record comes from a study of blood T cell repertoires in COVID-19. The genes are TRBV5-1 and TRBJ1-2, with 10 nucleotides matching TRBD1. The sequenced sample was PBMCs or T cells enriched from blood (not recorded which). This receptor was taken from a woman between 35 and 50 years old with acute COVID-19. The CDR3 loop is CASSYSGTGAYGYTF. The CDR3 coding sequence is TGCGCCAGCAGCTATTCCGGGACAGGGGCCTATGGCTACACCTTC.